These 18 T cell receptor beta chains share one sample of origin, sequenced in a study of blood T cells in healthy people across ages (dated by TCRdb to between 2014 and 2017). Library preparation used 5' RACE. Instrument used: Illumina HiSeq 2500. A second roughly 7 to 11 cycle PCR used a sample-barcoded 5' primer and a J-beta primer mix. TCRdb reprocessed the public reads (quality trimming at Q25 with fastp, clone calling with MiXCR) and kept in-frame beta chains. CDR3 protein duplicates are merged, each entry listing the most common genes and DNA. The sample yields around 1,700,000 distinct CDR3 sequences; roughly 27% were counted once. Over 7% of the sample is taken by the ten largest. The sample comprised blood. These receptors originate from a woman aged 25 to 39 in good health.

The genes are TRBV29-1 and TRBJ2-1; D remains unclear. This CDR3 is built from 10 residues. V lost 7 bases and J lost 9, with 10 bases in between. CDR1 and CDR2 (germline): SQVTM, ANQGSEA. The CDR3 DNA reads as TGCAGCGGTATAACGATTGAGCAGTTCTTC. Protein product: CSGITIEQFF.

Here the CDR3 DNA reads TGCAGTGCTTGGACTAGCGGGACGACAGATACGCAGTATTTT. Residues: CSAWTSGTTDTQYF. The V and J genes are TRBV20-1 and TRBJ2-3, with 12 bases identical to TRBD2. This CDR3 contains 14 residues. Germline V lookup: CDR1 DFQATT, CDR2 SNEGSKA (reference sequence). Losses at the gene ends were 5 bases for V and 3 bases for J; bases not matched to a gene: 3.

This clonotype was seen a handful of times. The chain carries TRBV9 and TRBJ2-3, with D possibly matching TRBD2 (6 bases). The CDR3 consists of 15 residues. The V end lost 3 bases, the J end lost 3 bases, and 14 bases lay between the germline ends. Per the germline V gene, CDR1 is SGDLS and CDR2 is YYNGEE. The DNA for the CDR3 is TGTGCCAGCAGCGAAACGGGAGATCAGACAGATACGCAGTATTTT. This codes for CASSETGDQTDTQYF.

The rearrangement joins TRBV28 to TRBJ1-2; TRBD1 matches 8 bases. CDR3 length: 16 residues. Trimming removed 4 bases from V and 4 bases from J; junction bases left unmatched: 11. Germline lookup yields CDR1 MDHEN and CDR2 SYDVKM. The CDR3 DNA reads TGTGCCAGCAGTTCCCTCCAAGGACAGGGAGGCTATGGCTACACCTTC. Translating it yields CASSSLQGQGGYGYTF.

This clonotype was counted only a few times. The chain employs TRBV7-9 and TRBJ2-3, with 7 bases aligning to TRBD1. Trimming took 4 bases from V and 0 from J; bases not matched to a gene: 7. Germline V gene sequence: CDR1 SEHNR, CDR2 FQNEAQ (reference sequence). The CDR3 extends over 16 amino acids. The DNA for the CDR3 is TGTGCCAGCAGCTCGTTCCGGGACAGTAGCACAGATACGCAGTATTTT. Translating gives CASSSFRDSSTDTQYF.

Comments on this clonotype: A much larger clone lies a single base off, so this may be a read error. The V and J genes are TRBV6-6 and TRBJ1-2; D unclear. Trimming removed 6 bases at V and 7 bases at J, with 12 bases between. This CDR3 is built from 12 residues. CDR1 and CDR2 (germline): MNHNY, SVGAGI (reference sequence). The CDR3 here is CASRYSSFGYTF. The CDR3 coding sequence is TGTGCCAGCAGGTATTCTTCTTTTGGCTACACCTTC.

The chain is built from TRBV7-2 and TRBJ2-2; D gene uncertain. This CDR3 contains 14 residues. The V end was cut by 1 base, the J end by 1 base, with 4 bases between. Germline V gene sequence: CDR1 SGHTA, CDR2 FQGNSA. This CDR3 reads CASSLGMNTGELFF. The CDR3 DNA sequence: TGTGCCAGCAGCTTAGGCATGAACACCGGGGAGCTGTTTTTT.

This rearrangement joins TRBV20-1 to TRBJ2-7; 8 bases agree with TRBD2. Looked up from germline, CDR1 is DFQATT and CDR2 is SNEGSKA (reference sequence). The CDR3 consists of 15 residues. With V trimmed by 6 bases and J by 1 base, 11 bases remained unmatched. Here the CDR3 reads CSAPLGGARSYEQYF. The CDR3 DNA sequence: TGCAGTGCCCCCCTCGGGGGGGCCCGATCCTACGAGCAGTACTTC.

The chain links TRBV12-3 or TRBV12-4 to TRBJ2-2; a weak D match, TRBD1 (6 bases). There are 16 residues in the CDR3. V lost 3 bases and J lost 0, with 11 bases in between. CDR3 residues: CASSLAGTSNTGELFF. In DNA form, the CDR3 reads TGTGCCAGCAGTTTGGCCGGGACATCGAACACCGGGGAGCTGTTTTTT.

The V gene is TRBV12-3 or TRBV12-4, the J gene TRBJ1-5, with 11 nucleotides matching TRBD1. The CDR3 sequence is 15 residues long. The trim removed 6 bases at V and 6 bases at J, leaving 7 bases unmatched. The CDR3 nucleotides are TGTGCCAGCAGCCGGCGGACAGGGGGCAGTCAGCCCCAGCATTTT. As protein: CASSRRTGGSQPQHF.

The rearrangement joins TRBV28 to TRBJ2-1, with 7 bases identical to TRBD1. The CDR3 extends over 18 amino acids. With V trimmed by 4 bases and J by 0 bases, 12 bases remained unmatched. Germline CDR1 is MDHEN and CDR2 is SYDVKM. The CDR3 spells CASSYLRTGKSSYNEQFF. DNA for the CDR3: TGTGCCAGCAGTTACCTGAGGACAGGTAAAAGCTCCTACAATGAGCAGTTCTTC.

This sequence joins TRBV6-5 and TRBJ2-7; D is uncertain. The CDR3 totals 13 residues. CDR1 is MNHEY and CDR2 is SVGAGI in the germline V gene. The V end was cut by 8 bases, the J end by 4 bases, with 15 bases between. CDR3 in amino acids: CASWEGKNYEQYF. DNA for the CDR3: TGTGCCAGCTGGGAAGGTAAAAATTACGAGCAGTACTTC.

This chain's CDR3 is CASSLLASGGNEQFF. CDR3 sequence (DNA): TGCGCCAGCAGCTTGCTGGCTAGCGGGGGCAATGAGCAGTTCTTC. The chain uses TRBV5-1 and TRBJ2-1, with 10 bases identical to TRBD2. The CDR3 extends over 15 amino acids. Trimming at V came to 1 base and at J to 6 bases, leaving 4 bases not matched to a gene. Germline V lookup: CDR1 SGHRS, CDR2 YFSETQ.

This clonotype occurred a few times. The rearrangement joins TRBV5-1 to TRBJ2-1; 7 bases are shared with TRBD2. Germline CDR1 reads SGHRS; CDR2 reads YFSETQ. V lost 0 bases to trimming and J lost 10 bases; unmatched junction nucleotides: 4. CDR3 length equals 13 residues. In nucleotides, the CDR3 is TGCGCCAGCAGCTTGGCCTCAGCGGGGGAGCAGTTCTTC. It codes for CASSLASAGEQFF. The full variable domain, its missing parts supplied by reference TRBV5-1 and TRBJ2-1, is KAGVTQTPRYLIKTRGQQVTLSCSPISGHRSVSWYQQTPGQGLQFLFEYFSETQRNKGNFPGRFSGRQFSNSRSEMNVSTLELGDSALYLCASSLASAGEQFFGPGTRLTVL.

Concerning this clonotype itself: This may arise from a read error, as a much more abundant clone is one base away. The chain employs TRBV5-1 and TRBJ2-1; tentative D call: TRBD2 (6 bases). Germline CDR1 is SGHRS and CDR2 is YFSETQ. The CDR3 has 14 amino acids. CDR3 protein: CVSSLGLANGEQFF. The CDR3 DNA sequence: TGCGTCAGCAGCTTGGGGCTAGCGAACGGTGAGCAGTTCTTC.

The CDR3 protein is CANRGGHGTDTQYF. The CDR3 DNA reads TGTGCCAACCGAGGGGGGCACGGCACAGATACGCAGTATTTT. V gene TRBV10-3 combines with J gene TRBJ2-3, with D possibly called TRBD1 or TRBD2 (6 bases each). V dropped 10 bases and J dropped 1 base, with 15 bases sitting between them. The germline gives CDR1 ENHRY, CDR2 SYGVKD. The CDR3 sequence is 14 residues long.

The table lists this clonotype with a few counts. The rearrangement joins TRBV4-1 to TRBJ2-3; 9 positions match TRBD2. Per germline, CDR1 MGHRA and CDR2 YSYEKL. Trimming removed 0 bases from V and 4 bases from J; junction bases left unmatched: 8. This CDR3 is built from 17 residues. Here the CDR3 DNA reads TGCGCCAGCAGCCAAGATGGAGCGGGGGGTTATTCAGATACGCAGTATTTT. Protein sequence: CASSQDGAGGYSDTQYF.

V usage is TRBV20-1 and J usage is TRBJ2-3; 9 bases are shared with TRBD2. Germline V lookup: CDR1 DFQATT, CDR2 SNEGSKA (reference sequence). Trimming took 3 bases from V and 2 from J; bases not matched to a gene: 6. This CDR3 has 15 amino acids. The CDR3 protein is CSASKTSGNTDTQYF. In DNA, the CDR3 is TGCAGTGCTAGTAAGACTAGCGGAAACACAGATACGCAGTATTTT.